Presented here are 7 T cell receptor beta chains from one specimen sequenced in a study of blood T cells in healthy people across ages. Then a second PCR, running roughly 6 to 11 cycles, was carried out with a sample-barcoded 5' primer and a J-beta primer mix. One entry per CDR3 protein, called by TCRdb with MiXCR from the 5' RACE reads. Of 700,000 to 850,000 distinct CDR3 sequences detected, 30% to 45% appear once; the ten largest clones hold approximately 12%. Sequencing was done on a sample of blood. These receptors came from a man aged 18 to 30 in good health.

The chain couples TRBV6-6 to TRBJ2-7; the match to TRBD2 covers 8 bases. The CDR3 sequence is 13 residues long. The germline gives CDR1 MNHNY, CDR2 SVGAGI (reference sequence). J gave up 2 bases and V 8 bases, and 5 bases lay outside the gene matches. CDR3 amino acids: CASQLAAAYEQYF. The CDR3 region has the DNA TGTGCCAGCCAACTAGCGGCCGCCTACGAGCAGTACTTC.

The genes are TRBV7-2 and TRBJ2-7; D remains ambiguous. The CDR3 sequence is 16 residues long. V was cut by 0 bases and J by 2 bases, with 14 bases left in between. CDR1 SGHTA and CDR2 FQGNSA come from the germline V gene. CDR3 in amino acids: CASSLAMASKPYEQYF. The CDR3 DNA is TGTGCCAGCAGCTTAGCGATGGCTAGTAAGCCCTACGAGCAGTACTTC.

Of note for this clonotype: A much larger clone lies one base from this, so it may be a read error. The chain carries TRBV6-6 and TRBJ2-3, with D perhaps matching TRBD1 or TRBD2 (5 bases each). This CDR3 comprises 15 residues. Per the germline V gene, CDR1 is MNHNY and CDR2 is SVGAGI (reference sequence). In nucleotides, the CDR3 is TGTACCAGCAGCCCTATTGGGGGTCAGGCAGATACGCAGTATTTT. It yields the protein CTSSPIGGQADTQYF.

The chain links TRBV27 to TRBJ2-3; 7 nucleotides match TRBD2. CDR3 length: 13 amino acids. The J segment lost 8 bases and the V segment lost 6 bases, leaving 8 bases of the junction unmatched. Germline loops: CDR1 MNHEY, CDR2 SMNVEV (reference sequence). This chain's CDR3 is CASSPDGGSTQYF. CDR3 bases: TGTGCCAGCAGCCCCGACGGGGGGAGTACGCAGTATTTT.

Many counts were recorded for this clonotype. CDR3 nucleotide sequence: TGTGCCAGCAGCCACTCAATGGGGGCAGATACGCAGTATTTT. It encodes CASSHSMGADTQYF. The chain employs TRBV5-5 and TRBJ2-3, with D perhaps matching TRBD1 or TRBD2 (5 bases each). The V gene's germline CDR1 is SGHKS and CDR2 YYEKEE (reference sequence). Trimming took 4 bases from V and 4 from J, leaving 13 bases between them. The CDR3 has 14 amino acids.

The V call is TRBV6-2 or TRBV6-3, the J call TRBJ2-5, with a weak D call TRBD2 (5 bases). The better agreement between TRBJ2-7 and the DNA end casts doubt on the J call. This CDR3 spans 14 amino acids. Germline CDR1 MNHEY, CDR2 SVGEGT. CDR3 loop: CASRTPSGAYEQYF. CDR3 nucleotides: TGTGCCAGCAGGACCCCTTCCGGGGCCTACGAGCAGTACTTC.

There are a few counts of this clonotype. The J gene is TRBJ2-7, the V gene TRBV6-6; no definite D call. Germline assignment: CDR1 MNHNY and CDR2 SVGAGI (reference sequence). Deletions cut 8 bases from V and 1 base from J, with 18 bases between. The CDR3 contains 15 residues. CDR3 sequence: CASASDLLNSYEQYF. DNA of the CDR3: TGTGCCAGCGCGTCTGACCTTCTGAATTCCTACGAGCAGTACTTC.